This entry features one TCR beta chain sequence. Its antigen is undetermined. Making use of molecular barcodes, quantitative 5'-RACE generated TCR beta libraries. TCRdb re-called the 5' RACE reads through MiXCR, storing one row per CDR3 protein. The sample includes about 440,000 distinct CDR3 sequences, 17% seen only once; the top ten take approximately 1%. CDR1 is SGHDT, CDR2 YYEEEE, per germline. With 3 bases clipped from V and 4 bases from J, the junction kept 8 bases outside the gene matches. The CDR3 runs to 16 residues. This sample is part of a study of CD8 T cells in ankylosing spondylitis. Study-wide points: Some motif variants were previously reported in reactive arthritis synovial fluid and blood. Reportedly, significant enrichment of disease-linked clones occurred in matched ankylosing spondylitis synovial fluid. Ankylosing spondylitis blood seemed to carry a telltale TCR beta motif made of roughly 8 highly homologous variants. Clones linked to the disease showed a CD8+ phenotype. They occurred at relatively low frequencies in peripheral blood.

This clonotype originated in a male donor with ankylosing spondylitis. This rearrangement joins TRBV5-6 to TRBJ2-1, with TRBD1 matching over 9 bases. Specimen: blood, either unsorted or a sorted T cell fraction (not recorded which). CDR3 loop: CASSSEGTGYYNEQFF. CDR3 DNA: TGTGCCAGCAGCTCTGAGGGGACAGGGTATTACAATGAGCAGTTCTTC.